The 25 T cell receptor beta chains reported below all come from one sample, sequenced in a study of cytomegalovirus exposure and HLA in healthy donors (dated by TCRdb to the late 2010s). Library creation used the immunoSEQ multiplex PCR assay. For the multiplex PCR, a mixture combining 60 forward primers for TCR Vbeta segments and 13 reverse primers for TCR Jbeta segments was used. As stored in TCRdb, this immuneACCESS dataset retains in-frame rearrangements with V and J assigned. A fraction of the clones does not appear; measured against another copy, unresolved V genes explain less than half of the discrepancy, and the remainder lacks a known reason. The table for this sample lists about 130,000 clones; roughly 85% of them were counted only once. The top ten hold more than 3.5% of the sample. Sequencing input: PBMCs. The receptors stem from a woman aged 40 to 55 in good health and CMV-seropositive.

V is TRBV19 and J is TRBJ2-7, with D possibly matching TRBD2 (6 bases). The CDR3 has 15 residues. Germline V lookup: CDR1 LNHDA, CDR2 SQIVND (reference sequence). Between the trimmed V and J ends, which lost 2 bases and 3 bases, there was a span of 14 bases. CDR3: CASSIRAGRVYEQYF. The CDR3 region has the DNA TGTGCCAGTAGTATAAGGGCCGGGAGAGTCTACGAGCAGTACTTC.

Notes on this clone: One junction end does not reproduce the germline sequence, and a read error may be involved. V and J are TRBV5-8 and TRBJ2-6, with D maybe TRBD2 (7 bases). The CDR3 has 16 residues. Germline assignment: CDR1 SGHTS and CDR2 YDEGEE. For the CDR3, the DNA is TGTGCCAGCAGCTTGGGGCTGGGGGCGGGGGTCAACGTCCTGACTTTC. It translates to CASSLGLGAGVNVLTF.

The CDR3 reads CASSSPSQQGGYEQYF. The CDR3 DNA reads as TGTGCCAGCAGCTCCCCGAGCCAACAGGGGGGCTACGAGCAGTACTTC. The V call is TRBV7-9, the J call TRBJ2-7; 8 bases agree with TRBD1. The CDR3 totals 16 residues. Per the germline V gene, CDR1 is SEHNR and CDR2 is FQNEAQ (reference sequence). J was trimmed by 3 bases and V by 4 bases; bases with no gene match: 11.

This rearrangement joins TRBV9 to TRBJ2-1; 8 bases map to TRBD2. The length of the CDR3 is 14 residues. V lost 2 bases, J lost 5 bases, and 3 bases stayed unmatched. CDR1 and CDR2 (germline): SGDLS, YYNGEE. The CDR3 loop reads CASSVSGKNNEQFF. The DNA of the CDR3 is TGTGCCAGCAGCGTTAGCGGGAAAAACAATGAGCAGTTCTTC.

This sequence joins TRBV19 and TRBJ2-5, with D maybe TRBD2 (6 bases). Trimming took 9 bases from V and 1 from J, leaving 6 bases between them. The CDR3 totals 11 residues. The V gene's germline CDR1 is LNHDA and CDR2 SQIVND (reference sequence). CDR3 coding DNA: TGTGCCAGCGGGAGCCAAGAGACCCAGTACTTC. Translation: CASGSQETQYF.

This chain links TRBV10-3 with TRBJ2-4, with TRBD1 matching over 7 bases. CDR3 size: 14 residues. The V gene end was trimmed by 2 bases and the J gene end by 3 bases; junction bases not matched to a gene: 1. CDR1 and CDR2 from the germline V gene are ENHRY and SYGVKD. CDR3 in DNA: TGTGCCATCAGTGAGACAGGGGACAAAAACATTCAGTACTTC. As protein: CAISETGDKNIQYF.

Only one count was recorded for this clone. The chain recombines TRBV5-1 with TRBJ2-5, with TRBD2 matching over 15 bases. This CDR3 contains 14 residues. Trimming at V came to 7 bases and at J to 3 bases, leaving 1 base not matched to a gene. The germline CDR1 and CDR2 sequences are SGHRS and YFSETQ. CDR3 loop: CASGLAGGKETQYF. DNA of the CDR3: TGCGCCAGCGGACTAGCGGGAGGGAAAGAGACCCAGTACTTC. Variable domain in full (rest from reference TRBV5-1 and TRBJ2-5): KAGVTQTPRYLIKTRGQQVTLSCSPISGHRSVSWYQQTPGQGLQFLFEYFSETQRNKGNFPGRFSGRQFSNSRSEMNVSTLELGDSALYLCASGLAGGKETQYFGPGTRLLVL.

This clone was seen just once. This CDR3 reads CASSHAPSGRFGEQFF. DNA of the CDR3: TGCGCCAGCAGCCACGCCCCTAGCGGGAGATTCGGTGAGCAGTTCTTC. The J gene is TRBJ2-1, the V gene TRBV4-1, with 10 bases lining up with TRBD2. V gave up 3 bases and J gave up 9 bases; unmatched junction bases: 11. The CDR3 length is 16 residues. Per the germline V gene, CDR1 is MGHRA and CDR2 is YSYEKL.

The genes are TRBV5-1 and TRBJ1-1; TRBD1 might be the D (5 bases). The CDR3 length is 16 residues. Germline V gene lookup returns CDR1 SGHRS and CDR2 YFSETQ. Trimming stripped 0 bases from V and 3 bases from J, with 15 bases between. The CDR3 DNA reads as TGCGCCAGCAGCTTGGCCGGATGGGGGGTTCACACTGAAGCTTTCTTT. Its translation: CASSLAGWGVHTEAFF.

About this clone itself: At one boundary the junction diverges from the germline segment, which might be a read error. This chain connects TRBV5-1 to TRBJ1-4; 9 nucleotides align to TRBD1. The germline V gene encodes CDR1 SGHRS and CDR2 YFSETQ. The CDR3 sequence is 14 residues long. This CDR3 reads CASSPQNLGQGLLF. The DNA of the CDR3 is TGCGCCAGCAGTCCCCAAAATCTTGGACAGGGGCTGCTTTTT.

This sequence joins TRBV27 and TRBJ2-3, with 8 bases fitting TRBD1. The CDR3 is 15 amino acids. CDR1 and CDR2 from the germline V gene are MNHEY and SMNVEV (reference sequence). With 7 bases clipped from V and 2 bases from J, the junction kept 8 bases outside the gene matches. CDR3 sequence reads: CASTSRGPYTDTQYF. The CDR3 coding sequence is TGTGCCAGCACTTCCAGGGGGCCCTACACAGATACGCAGTATTTT.

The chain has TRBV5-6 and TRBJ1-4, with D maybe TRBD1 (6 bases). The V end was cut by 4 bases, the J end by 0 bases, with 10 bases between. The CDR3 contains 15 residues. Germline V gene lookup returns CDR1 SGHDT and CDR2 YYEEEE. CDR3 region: CASSVQGATNEKLFF. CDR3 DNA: TGTGCCAGCAGCGTACAGGGCGCAACTAATGAAAAACTGTTTTTT.

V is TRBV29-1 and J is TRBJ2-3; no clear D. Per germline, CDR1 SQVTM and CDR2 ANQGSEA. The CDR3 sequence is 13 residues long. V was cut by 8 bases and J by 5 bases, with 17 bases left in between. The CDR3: CSHHHQTGDTQYF. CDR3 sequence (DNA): TGCAGCCACCACCACCAGACTGGAGATACGCAGTATTTT.

The CDR3 nucleotides read TGTGCCAGCAGCTTAGGTGGGAGGTCTTACAATGAGCAGTTCTTC. It specifies CASSLGGRSYNEQFF. The rearrangement links TRBV7-3 to TRBJ2-1; a possible D gene is TRBD2 (6 bases). V shed 2 bases and J shed 4 bases, with 12 bases lying between them. Germline CDR1 and CDR2: SGHTA and FQGTGA. The CDR3 length is 15 residues. Based on the CDR3 plus reference TRBV7-3 and TRBJ2-1, the full variable domain is GAGVSQTPSNKVTEKGKYVELRCDPISGHTALYWYRQSLGQGPEFLIYFQGTGAADDSGLPNDRFFAVRPEGSVSTLKIQRTERGDSAVYLCASSLGGRSYNEQFFGPGTRLTVL.

CDR3 amino acids: CASIPLRERTDTQYF. The CDR3 coding sequence is TGTGCCAGCATCCCTCTTAGAGAGCGTACAGATACGCAGTATTTT. The chain recombines TRBV2 with TRBJ2-3; D unresolved. Trimming stripped 7 bases from V and 3 bases from J, with 17 bases between. The CDR3 loop spans 15 amino acids. CDR1 SNHLY and CDR2 FYNNEI come from the germline V gene.

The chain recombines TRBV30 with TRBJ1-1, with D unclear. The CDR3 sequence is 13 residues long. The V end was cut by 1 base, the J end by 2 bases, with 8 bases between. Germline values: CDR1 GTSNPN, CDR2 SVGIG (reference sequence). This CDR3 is CAWSGRGNTEAFF. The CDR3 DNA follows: TGTGCCTGGAGTGGGCGGGGTAACACTGAAGCTTTCTTT.

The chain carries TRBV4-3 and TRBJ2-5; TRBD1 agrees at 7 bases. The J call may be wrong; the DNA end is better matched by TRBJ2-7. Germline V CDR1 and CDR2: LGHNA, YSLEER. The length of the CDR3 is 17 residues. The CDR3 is CASSQDLPGTVSYEQYF. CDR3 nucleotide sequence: TGCGCCAGCAGCCAAGATCTGCCCGGGACAGTCTCCTACGAGCAGTACTTC.

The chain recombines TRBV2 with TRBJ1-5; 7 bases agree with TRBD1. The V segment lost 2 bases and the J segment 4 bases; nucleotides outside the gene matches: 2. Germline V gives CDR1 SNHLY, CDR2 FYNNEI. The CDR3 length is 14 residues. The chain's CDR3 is CASSETTGNQPQHF. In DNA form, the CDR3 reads TGTGCCAGCAGTGAAACGACAGGGAATCAGCCCCAGCATTTT.

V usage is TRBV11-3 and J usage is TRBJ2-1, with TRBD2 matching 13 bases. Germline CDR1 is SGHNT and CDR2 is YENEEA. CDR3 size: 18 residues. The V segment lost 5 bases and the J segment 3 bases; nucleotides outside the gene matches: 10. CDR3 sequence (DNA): TGTGCCAGCAGCCCCCGGACTAGCGGGAGTTTCCGCTACAATGAGCAGTTCTTC. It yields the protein CASSPRTSGSFRYNEQFF. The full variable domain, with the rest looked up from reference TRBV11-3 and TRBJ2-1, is EAGVVQSPRYKIIEKKQPVAFWCNPISGHNTLYWYLQNLGQGPELLIRYENEEAVDDSQLPKDRFSAERLKGVDSTLKIQPAELGDSAVYLCASSPRTSGSFRYNEQFFGPGTRLTVL.

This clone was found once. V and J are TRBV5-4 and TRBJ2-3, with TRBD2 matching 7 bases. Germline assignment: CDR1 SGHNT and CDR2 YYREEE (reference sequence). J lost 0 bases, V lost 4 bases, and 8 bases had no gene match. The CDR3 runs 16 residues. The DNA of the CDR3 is TGTGCCAGCAGCCCGAGACTAGCTCTCAGCACAGATACGCAGTATTTT. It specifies CASSPRLALSTDTQYF. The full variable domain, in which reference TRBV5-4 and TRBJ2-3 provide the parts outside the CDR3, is ETGVTQSPTHLIKTRGQQVTLRCSSQSGHNTVSWYQQALGQGPQFIFQYYREEENGRGNFPPRFSGLQFPNYSSELNVNALELDDSALYLCASSPRLALSTDTQYFGPGTRLTVL.

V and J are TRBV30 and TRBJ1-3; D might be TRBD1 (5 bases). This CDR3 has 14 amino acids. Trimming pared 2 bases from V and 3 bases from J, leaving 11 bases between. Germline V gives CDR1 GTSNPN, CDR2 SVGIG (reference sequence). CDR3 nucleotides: TGTGCCTGGAGTCAGGGAGGAGGTGGAAACACCATATATTTT. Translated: CAWSQGGGGNTIYF.

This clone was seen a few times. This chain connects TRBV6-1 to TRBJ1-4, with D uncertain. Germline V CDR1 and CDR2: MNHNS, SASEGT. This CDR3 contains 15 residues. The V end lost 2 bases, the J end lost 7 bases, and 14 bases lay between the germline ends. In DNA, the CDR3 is TGTGCCAGCAGTGAAAACAAACTAAAGCGTGAAAAACTGTTTTTT. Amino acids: CASSENKLKREKLFF.

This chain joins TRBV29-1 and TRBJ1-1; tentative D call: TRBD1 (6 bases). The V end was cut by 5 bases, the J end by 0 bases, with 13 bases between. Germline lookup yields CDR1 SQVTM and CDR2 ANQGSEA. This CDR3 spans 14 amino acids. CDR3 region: CSVLLNRVNTEAFF. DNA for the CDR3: TGCAGCGTTCTACTGAACAGGGTGAACACTGAAGCTTTCTTT. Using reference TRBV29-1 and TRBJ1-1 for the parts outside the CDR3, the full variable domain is SAVISQKPSRDICQRGTSLTIQCQVDSQVTMMFWYRQQPGQSLTLIATANQGSEATYESGFVIDKFPISRPNLTFSTLTVSNMSPEDSSIYLCSVLLNRVNTEAFFGQGTRLTVV.

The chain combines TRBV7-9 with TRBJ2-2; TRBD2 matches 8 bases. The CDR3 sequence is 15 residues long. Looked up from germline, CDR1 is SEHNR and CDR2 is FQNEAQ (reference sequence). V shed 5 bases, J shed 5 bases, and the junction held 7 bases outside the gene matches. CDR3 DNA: TGTGCCAGCAGCACGGGAGGGGCCTTAACCGGGGAGCTGTTTTTT. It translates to CASSTGGALTGELFF.

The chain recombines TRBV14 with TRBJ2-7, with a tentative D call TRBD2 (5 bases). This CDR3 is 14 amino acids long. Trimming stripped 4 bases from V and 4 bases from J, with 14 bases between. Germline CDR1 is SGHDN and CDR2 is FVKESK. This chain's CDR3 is CASSRGRNGYEQYF. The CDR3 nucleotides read TGTGCCAGCAGCCGTGGGAGAAACGGGTACGAGCAGTACTTC.